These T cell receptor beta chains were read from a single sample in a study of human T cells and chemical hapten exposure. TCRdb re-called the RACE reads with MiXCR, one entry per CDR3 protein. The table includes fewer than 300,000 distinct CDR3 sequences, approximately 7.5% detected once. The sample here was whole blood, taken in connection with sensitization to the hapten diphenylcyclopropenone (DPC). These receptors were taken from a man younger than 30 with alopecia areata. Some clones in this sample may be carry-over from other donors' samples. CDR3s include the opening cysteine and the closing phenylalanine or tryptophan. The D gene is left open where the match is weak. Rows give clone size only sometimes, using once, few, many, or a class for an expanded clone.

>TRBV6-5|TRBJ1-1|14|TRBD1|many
CASRFAGGSTEAFF
TGTGCCAGCAGGTTCGCAGGGGGAAGCACTGAAGCTTTCTTT
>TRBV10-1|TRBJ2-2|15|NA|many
CANHHRIANTGELFF
TGCGCCAACCACCACAGGATTGCGAACACCGGGGAGCTGTTTTTT
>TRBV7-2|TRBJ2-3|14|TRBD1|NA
CASSLVATGDAQYF
TGTGCCAGCAGCTTAGTCGCGACAGGGGACGCGCAGTATTTT
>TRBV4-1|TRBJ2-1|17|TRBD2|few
CASSQDYSSGDYNEQFF
TGCGCCAGCAGCCAAGATTACTCTAGCGGGGACTACAATGAGCAGTTCTTC
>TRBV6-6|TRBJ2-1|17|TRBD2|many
CASSPTSGGYSYNEQFF
TGTGCCAGCAGCCCGACTAGCGGGGGGTACTCCTACAATGAGCAGTTCTTC
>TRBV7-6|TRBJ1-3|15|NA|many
CASSPDRSSGNTIYF
TGTGCCAGCAGCCCTGACCGAAGCTCTGGAAACACCATATATTTT
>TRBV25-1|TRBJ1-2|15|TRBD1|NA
CASSESKTGEYGYTF
TGTGCCAGCAGTGAATCCAAAACAGGGGAGTATGGCTACACCTTC
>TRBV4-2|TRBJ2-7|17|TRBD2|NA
CASSQDYLAGTSYEQYF
TGTGCCAGCAGCCAAGATTACCTAGCGGGGACTTCCTACGAGCAGTACTTC
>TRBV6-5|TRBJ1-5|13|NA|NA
CASSRTPNQPQHF
TGTGCCAGCAGTCGGACCCCGAATCAGCCCCAGCATTTT
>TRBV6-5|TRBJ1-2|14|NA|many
CASSYSSSGAGYTF
TGTGCCAGCAGTTACTCGAGTTCGGGGGCTGGCTACACCTTC
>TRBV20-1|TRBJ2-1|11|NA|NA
CSVPPHNEQFF
TGCAGTGTACCCCCCCATAATGAGCAGTTCTTC
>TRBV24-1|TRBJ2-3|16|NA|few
CATSDGWDSNTDTQYF
TGTGCCACCAGTGATGGCTGGGACTCCAACACAGATACGCAGTATTTT
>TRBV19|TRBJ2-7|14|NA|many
CASSISGSSYEQYF
TGTGCCAGTAGTATTTCCGGGAGCTCCTACGAGCAGTACTTC
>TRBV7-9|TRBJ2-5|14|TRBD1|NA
CASSKQGPQETQYF
TGTGCCAGCAGCAAACAGGGGCCCCAAGAGACCCAGTACTTC